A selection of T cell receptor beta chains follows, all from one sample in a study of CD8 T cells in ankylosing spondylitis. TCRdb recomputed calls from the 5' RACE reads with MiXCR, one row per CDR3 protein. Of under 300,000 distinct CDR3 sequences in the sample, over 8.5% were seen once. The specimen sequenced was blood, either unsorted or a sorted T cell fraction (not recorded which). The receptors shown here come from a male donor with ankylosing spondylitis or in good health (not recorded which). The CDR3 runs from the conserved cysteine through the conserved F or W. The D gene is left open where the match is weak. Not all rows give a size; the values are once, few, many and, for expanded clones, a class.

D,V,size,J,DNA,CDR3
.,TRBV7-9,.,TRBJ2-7,TGTGCCAGCAGCTCAATCAGCGGGACAGGCTCCTACGAGCAGTACTTC,CASSSISGTGSYEQYF
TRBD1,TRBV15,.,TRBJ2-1,TGTGCCACCAGCAGAGTGACAGGGTACCATGAGCAGTTCTTC,CATSRVTGYHEQFF
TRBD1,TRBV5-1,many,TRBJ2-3,TGCGCCAGCAGTATGGGACAGTCCGTCCCAGATACGCAGTATTTT,CASSMGQSVPDTQYF
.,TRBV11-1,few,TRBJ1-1,TGTGCCAGCAGGTTCTACCCCAATGGTGGGACTGAAGCTTTCTTT,CASRFYPNGGTEAFF
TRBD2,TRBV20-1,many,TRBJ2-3,TGCAGTGCTAAGAGGGGAGGGGCTGGATCAGATACGCAGTATTTT,CSAKRGGAGSDTQYF
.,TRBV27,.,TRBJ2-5,TGTGCCAGCAGTCCACAGGAACGGGAGACCCAGTACTTC,CASSPQERETQYF
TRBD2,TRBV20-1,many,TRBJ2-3,TGCAGTGTTTTAGCGGGAGGGGCCCCAGAGAGAGATACGCAGTATTTT,CSVLAGGAPERDTQYF
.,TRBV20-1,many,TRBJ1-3,TGCAGTGCCCCGGGACCGCCTGGAAACACCATATATTTT,CSAPGPPGNTIYF
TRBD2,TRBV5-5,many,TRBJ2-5,TGTGCCAGCACCATAGCGGGGAGCCAAGAGACCCAGTACTTC,CASTIAGSQETQYF
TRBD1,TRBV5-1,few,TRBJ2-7,TGCGCCAGCAGCCCGTTCGGGACAGGCCCCGAGCAGTACTTC,CASSPFGTGPEQYF
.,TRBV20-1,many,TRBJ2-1,TGCAGTGCTAGAGAGTGGGGTAACAATGAGCAGTTCTTC,CSAREWGNNEQFF
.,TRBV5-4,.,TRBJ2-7,TGTGCCAGCAGCTTGACAGTCTCCTACGAGCAGTACTTC,CASSLTVSYEQYF
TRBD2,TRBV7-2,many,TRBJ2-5,TGTGCCAGCAGCTTGACTAGCGTCCCTCTCCAAGAGACCCAGTACTTC,CASSLTSVPLQETQYF
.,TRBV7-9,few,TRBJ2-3,TGTGCCAGCAGCTTTAGTCAGGACCCGGATACGCAGTATTTT,CASSFSQDPDTQYF
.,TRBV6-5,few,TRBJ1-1,TGTGCCAGCAGTTACAACAGGGACACTGAAGCTTTCTTT,CASSYNRDTEAFF
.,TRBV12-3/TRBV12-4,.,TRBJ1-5,TGTGCCAGCAGTTTCGGGCAGGGTGAAAGGAGCAATCAGCCCCAGCATTTT,CASSFGQGERSNQPQHF
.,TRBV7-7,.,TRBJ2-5,TGTGCTAGCAGCTTAAATTTTCAAGAGACCCAGTACTTC,CASSLNFQETQYF
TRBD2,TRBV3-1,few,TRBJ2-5,TGTGCCAGCACTCCTCAGACTAGCGGGTCCCGGGCCCAGTACTTC,CASTPQTSGSRAQYF
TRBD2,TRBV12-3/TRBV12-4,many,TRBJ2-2,TGTGCCAGCAGGCCTAGCGGGAGGCCGAACACCGGGGAGCTGTTTTTT,CASRPSGRPNTGELFF
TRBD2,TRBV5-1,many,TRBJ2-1,TGCGCCAGCAGCCCCGTAGCGGGGGTCTACAATGAGCAGTTCTTC,CASSPVAGVYNEQFF
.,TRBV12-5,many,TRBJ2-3,TGTGCTAGTGGTTTGACCCGCACAGATACGCAGTATTTT,CASGLTRTDTQYF
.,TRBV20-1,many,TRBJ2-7,TGCAGTGCTAGGATACAGGGCAAGTTCTCCTACGAGCAGTACTTC,CSARIQGKFSYEQYF
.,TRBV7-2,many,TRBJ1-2,TGTGCCAGCAGCTTTCCGCGATACTCCTATGGCTACACCTTC,CASSFPRYSYGYTF
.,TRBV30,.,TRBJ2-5,TGTGCCTGGAGTGGGGGACCCGGTGATTTCTCCCAGTACTTC,CAWSGGPGDFSQYF
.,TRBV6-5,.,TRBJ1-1,TGTGCCAGCAGTTACAGTGGCGGCATGAACACTGAAGCTTTCTTT,CASSYSGGMNTEAFF
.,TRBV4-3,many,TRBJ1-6,TGCGCCAGCAGCCAAGAAGCAGGGGAGGTTTCACCCCTCCACTTT,CASSQEAGEVSPLHF
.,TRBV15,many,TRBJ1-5,TGTGCCACCAGCAGAGAGGGGACCTTAACACCCCAGCATTTT,CATSREGTLTPQHF
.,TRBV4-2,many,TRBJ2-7,TGTGCCAGCAGCCAAGTGTTTTCGCGGTTCTACGAGCAGTACTTC,CASSQVFSRFYEQYF